This T cell receptor (beta chain) was profiled in a study of T cell changes during pregnancy in multiple sclerosis. Using immunoSEQ multiplex PCR, the repertoire was profiled, and TCRdb retains in-frame clones only, with some absent. The sample has 35,000 to 45,000 clones, more than 85% seen once. This CDR3 is built from 15 residues. With 6 bases clipped from V and 4 bases from J, the junction kept 6 bases outside the gene matches. CDR1 is MDHEN, CDR2 SYDVKM, per germline. Here the sequenced sample was CD4+ T cells from peripheral blood mononuclear cells, taken after pregnancy. The TCR sequence derives from a female donor in good health, enrolled as a control in a pregnancy study. This chain joins TRBV28 and TRBJ2-1, with TRBD1 matching 10 bases. CDR3 sequence reads: CASRDDRGLYNEQFF. The DNA for the CDR3 is TGTGCCAGCAGGGATGACAGGGGGCTTTACAATGAGCAGTTCTTC.